The 8 T cell receptor beta chains reported below all come from one sample, sequenced in a study of breast tumors, draining lymph nodes, adjacent tissues. The lymph nodes were axillary draining lymph nodes from breast cancer patients. In TCRdb, the multiplex PCR reads were re-called with MiXCR into one record per CDR3 protein. The profile shows 200,000 to 250,000 distinct CDR3 sequences, under 40% of them singletons. The specimen sequenced was axillary lymph node tissue. These receptors were taken from a female donor with breast cancer. Some clones in this sample may be carry-over from other donors' samples.

J is TRBJ1-6 and V is TRBV20-1; D is perhaps TRBD1 (5 bases). Germline V gene lookup returns CDR1 DFQATT and CDR2 SNEGSKA (reference sequence). There are 14 residues in the CDR3. V lost 6 bases to trimming and J lost 5 bases, with 14 bases between them. The CDR3: CSAIAGGNNSPLHF. In DNA, the CDR3 is TGCAGTGCCATAGCGGGGGGAAATAATTCACCCCTCCACTTT.

The J gene is TRBJ1-5, the V gene TRBV6-1; 7 bases fit TRBD1. The V segment lost 6 bases and the J segment 6 bases; nucleotides outside the gene matches: 11. The CDR3 runs 15 residues. In germline, CDR1 is MNHNS, CDR2 SASEGT. This chain's CDR3 is CASRTATGARQPQHF. The CDR3 bases are TGTGCCAGCAGGACAGCTACAGGGGCCCGTCAGCCCCAGCATTTT.

The table lists this clonotype with many counts. The chain carries TRBV4-1 and TRBJ1-4; the D gene is possibly TRBD1 (5 bases). Germline lookup yields CDR1 MGHRA and CDR2 YSYEKL. Trimming took 3 bases from V and 7 from J, leaving 18 bases between them. The CDR3 runs 16 residues. For the CDR3, the DNA is TGCGCCAGCAGCCAGACTGGGGGGGGAACAGTTGAAAAACTGTTTTTT. Amino acid sequence: CASSQTGGGTVEKLFF.

For this clonotype: This CDR3 fails to terminate in the conserved phenylalanine or tryptophan, so it likely reflects a read error. The chain joins TRBV24-1 to TRBJ2-3; TRBD2 agrees at 12 bases. Germline CDR1 KGHDR, CDR2 SFDVKD. J lost 3 bases, V lost 9 bases, and 6 bases had no gene match. The CDR3 sequence is 15 residues long. In nucleotides, the CDR3 is TGTGCCACCGGAACTAGCGGGAGGAGGACAGATACGCAGTATCTG. Residues: CATGTSGRRTDTQYL.

In this sample, this clonotype turned up once. A read error may account for a junction end that differs from germline. The CDR3 nucleotides read TGCGCCAGCAGCGGAGGACGAGCGGGAGGGCCGGATACGCAGTATTTT. It is translated as CASSGGRAGGPDTQYF. V gene TRBV3-1 combines with J gene TRBJ2-3, with 10 bases identical to TRBD2. This CDR3 region has 16 residues. Germline CDR1 and CDR2: LGHDT and YNNKEL (reference sequence).

This clonotype was seen repeatedly, ten times or more. This chain connects TRBV5-5 to TRBJ2-3; D gene ambiguous. CDR1 SGHKS and CDR2 YYEKEE come from the germline V gene (reference sequence). The V gene lost 4 bases and the J gene lost 2 bases, with 5 bases spanning the gap. The CDR3 has 12 residues. The CDR3 DNA sequence: TGTGCCAGCAGCCGTGACACAGATACGCAGTATTTT. This sequence encodes CASSRDTDTQYF.

V and J are TRBV7-7 and TRBJ1-6; D gene unclear. Germline V CDR1 and CDR2: SSHAT, FNYEAQ (reference sequence). The CDR3 runs 13 residues. CDR3 sequence (DNA): TGTGCTAGTGGTACCGCCCGGAATTCACCCCTCCACTTT. Its translation: CASGTARNSPLHF. The complete variable domain, with remaining parts taken from reference TRBV7-7 and TRBJ1-6, reads GAGVSQSPRYKVTKRGQDVTLRCDPISSHATLYWYQQALGQGPEFLTYFNYEAQPDKSGLPSDRFSAERPEGSISTLTIQRTEQRDSAMYRCASGTARNSPLHFGNGTRLTVT.

Points on this clonotype: Without the conserved terminal phenylalanine or tryptophan, this CDR3 likely stems from a read error. It is unclear where the CDR3 begins or ends on the DNA, so no DNA is shown, and the CDR3 is as TCRdb lists it. This chain links TRBV24-1 with TRBJ1-3. Germline V gives CDR1 KGHDR, CDR2 SFDVKD. The CDR3 is 8 amino acids long, termini counted. CDR3: CAIRTPNT.